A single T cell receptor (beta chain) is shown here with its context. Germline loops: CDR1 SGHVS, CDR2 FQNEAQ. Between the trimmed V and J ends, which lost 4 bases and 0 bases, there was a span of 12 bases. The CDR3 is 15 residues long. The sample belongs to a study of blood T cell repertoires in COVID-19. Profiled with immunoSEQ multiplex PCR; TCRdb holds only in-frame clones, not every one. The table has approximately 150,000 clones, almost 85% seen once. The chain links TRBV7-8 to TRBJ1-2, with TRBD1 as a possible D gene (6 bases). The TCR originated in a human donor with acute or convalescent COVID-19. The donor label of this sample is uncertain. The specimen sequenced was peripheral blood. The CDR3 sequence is CASSSTRTANYGYTF. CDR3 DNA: TGTGCCAGCAGCTCAACCCGGACAGCTAACTATGGCTACACCTTC.